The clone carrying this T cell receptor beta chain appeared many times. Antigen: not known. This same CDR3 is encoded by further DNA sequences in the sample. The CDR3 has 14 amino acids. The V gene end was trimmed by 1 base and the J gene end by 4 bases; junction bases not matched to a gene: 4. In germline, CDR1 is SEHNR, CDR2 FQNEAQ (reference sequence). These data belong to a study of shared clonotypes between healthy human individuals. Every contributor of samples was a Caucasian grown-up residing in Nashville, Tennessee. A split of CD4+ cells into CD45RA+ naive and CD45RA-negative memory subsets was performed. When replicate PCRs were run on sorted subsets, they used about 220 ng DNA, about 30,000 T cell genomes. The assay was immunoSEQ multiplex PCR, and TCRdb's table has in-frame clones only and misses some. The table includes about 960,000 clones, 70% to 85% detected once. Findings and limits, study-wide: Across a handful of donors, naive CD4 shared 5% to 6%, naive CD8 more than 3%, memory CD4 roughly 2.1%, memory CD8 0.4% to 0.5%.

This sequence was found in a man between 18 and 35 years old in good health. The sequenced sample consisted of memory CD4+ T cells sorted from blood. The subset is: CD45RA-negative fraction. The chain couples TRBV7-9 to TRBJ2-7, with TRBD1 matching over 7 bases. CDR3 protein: CASSLEGARYEQYF. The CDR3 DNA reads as TGTGCCAGCAGCTTAGAGGGGGCTCGTTACGAGCAGTACTTC.